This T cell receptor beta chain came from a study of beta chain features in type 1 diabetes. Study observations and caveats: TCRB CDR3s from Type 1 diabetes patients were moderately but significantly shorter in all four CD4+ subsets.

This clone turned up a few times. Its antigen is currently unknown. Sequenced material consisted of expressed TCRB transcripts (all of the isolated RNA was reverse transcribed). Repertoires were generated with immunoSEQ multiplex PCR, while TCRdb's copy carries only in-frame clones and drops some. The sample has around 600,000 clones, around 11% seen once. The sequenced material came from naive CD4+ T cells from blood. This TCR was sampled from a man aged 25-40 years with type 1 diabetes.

The CDR3 sequence is CASSLLTGISTVAKNIQYF. CDR3 nucleotides: TGTGCCAGCAGCTTGTTAACAGGGATTTCGACAGTAGCCAAAAACATTCAGTACTTC. The chain has TRBV5-6 and TRBJ2-4, with a tentative D call TRBD1 (6 bases). This CDR3 is built from 19 residues. The ends were cut back, 1 base at V and 0 bases at J, with 20 bases in the middle. Germline lookup yields CDR1 SGHDT and CDR2 YYEEEE.